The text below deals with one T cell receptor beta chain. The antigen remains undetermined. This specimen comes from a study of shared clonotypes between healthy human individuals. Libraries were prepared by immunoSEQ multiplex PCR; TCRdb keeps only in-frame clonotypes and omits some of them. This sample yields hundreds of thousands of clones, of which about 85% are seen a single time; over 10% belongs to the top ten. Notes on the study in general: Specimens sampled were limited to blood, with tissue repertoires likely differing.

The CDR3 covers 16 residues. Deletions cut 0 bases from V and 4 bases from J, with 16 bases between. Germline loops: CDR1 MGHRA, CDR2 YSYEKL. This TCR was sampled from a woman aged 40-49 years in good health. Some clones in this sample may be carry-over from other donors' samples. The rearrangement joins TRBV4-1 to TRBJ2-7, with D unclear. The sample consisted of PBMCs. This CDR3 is CASSQDRSRGVYEQYF. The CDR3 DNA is TGCGCCAGCAGCCAAGACAGGTCGCGTGGAGTTTACGAGCAGTACTTC.